These T cell receptor beta chains were read from a single sample in a study of control samples from healthy donors and cancer patients. The method was immunoSEQ multiplex PCR; TCRdb's version includes in-frame clones alone and lacks a portion of them. Of about 84,000 clones in the sample, roughly 91% were seen once. The sample taken for sequencing was blood. These receptors were taken from a man aged 30 to 39 in good health. CDR3s include the opening cysteine and the closing phenylalanine or tryptophan. The D gene is left open where the match is weak. Not all rows give a size; the values are once, few, many and, for expanded clones, a class.

j_call clone_size v_call d_call cdr3_aa cdr3_nt
TRBJ1-3 once TRBV27 - CASSPNGITRGNTIYF TGTGCCAGCAGTCCTAATGGTATCACTCGGGGAAACACCATATATTTT
TRBJ2-7 - TRBV6-5 TRBD1 CASSGDRGISYEQYF TGTGCCAGCAGCGGGGACAGGGGGATTTCCTACGAGCAGTACTTC
TRBJ1-5 - TRBV3-1/TRBV3-2 - CASSQGGQHNQPQHF TGTGCCAGCAGCCAAGGGGGGCAACACAATCAGCCCCAGCATTTT
TRBJ2-7 - TRBV3-1/TRBV3-2 - CASSQWQGYEQYF TGTGCCAGCAGCCAATGGCAGGGCTACGAGCAGTACTTC
TRBJ2-7 - TRBV3-1/TRBV3-2 - CASSQDLYGSSYEQYF TGTGCCAGCAGCCAAGATCTGTATGGCAGCAGCTACGAGCAGTACTTC
TRBJ1-2 - TRBV11-2 - CASSLESGSGYTF TGTGCCAGCAGCTTAGAGAGCGGATCTGGCTACACCTTC
TRBJ1-6 - TRBV11-2 - CASSFGARLNSPLHF TGTGCCAGCAGCTTTGGGGCCAGGCTTAATTCACCCCTCCACTTT
TRBJ1-5 - TRBV18 - CASSPGNSNQPQHF TGTGCCAGCTCACCTGGGAATAGCAATCAGCCCCAGCATTTT
TRBJ1-2 - TRBV6-4 - CASSDRVGGYGYTF TGTGCCAGCAGTGACAGGGTAGGAGGATATGGCTACACCTTC
TRBJ2-7 - TRBV19 - CASSIDSDLRGQYF TGTGCCAGTAGTATTGACTCGGACCTACGAGGGCAGTACTTC
TRBJ1-5 - TRBV6-5 - CASSYRQGFREPQHF TGTGCCAGCAGTTACCGCCAGGGTTTTCGGGAGCCCCAGCATTTT
TRBJ2-5 - TRBV5-1 - CASSAGDSGAETQYF TGCGCCAGCAGCGCGGGGGACAGTGGTGCGGAGACCCAGTACTTC
TRBJ2-4 - TRBV9 - CASSVGGGLAKNIQYF TGTGCCAGCAGCGTAGGCGGGGGCCTAGCCAAAAACATTCAGTACTTC
TRBJ2-3 - TRBV6-1 - CASSEDTQYF TGTGCCAGCAGTGAAGATACGCAGTATTTT
TRBJ1-2 - TRBV28 - CASSSLGGRSGYTF TGTGCCAGCAGTTCTTTGGGGGGGAGGAGTGGCTACACCTTC
TRBJ1-6 - TRBV6-2/TRBV6-3 TRBD1 CASSFSRQGESPLHF TGTGCCAGCAGTTTCTCTCGACAGGGAGAATCACCCCTCCACTTT
TRBJ1-3 - TRBV12-3/TRBV12-4 - CASSFGGNTIYF TGTGCCAGCAGTTTTGGTGGGAACACCATATATTTT
TRBJ1-3 - TRBV19 - CASSIEQGYTIYF TGTGCCAGTAGTATAGAACAAGGCTACACCATATATTTT
TRBJ1-4 - TRBV3-1/TRBV3-2 - CASSPREPGNEKLFF TGTGCCAGCAGCCCCCGGGAACCTGGGAATGAAAAACTGTTTTTT
TRBJ1-1 - TRBV19 - CASSITNANTEAFF TGTGCCAGTAGTATAACAAACGCGAACACTGAAGCTTTCTTT
TRBJ1-1 - TRBV5-6 TRBD1 CASSDPGQGNTEAFF TGTGCCAGCAGCGATCCGGGACAGGGGAACACTGAAGCTTTCTTT
TRBJ1-3 - TRBV29-1 - CSAILSGNTIYF TGCAGCGCCATTCTGTCCGGAAACACCATATATTTT
TRBJ1-1 - TRBV12-3/TRBV12-4 - CASTVGGNTEAFF TGTGCCAGCACTGTTGGGGGGAACACTGAAGCTTTCTTT
TRBJ1-5 - TRBV19 - CASSMSVGGSAPQHF TGTGCCAGTAGTATGTCGGTAGGAGGCAGTGCGCCCCAGCATTTT